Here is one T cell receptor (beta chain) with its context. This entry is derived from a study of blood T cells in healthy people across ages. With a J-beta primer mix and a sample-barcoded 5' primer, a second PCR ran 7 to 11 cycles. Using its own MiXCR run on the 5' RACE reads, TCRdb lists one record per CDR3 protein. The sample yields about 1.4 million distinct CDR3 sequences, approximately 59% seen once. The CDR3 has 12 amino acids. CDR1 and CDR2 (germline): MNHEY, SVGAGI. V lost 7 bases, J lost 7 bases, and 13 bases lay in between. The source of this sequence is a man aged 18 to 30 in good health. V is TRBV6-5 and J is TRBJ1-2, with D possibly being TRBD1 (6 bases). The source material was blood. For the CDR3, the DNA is TGTGCCAGCAAAACAGGGTTGCGTGGCTACACCTTC. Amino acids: CASKTGLRGYTF.